The 22 T cell receptor beta chains in this list originate from one sample, sequenced in a study of blood T cell repertoires in COVID-19. Repertoires were generated with immunoSEQ multiplex PCR, while TCRdb's copy carries only in-frame clones and drops some. The table has around 300,000 clones, around 88% seen once; the top ten hold 1.5% to 2%. The sample consisted of peripheral blood. The receptors stem from a woman aged 25 to 45 with COVID-19, enrolled during active disease.

V is TRBV6-5 and J is TRBJ2-1; 8 nucleotides agree with TRBD2. The CDR3 length is 13 residues. The germline CDR1 and CDR2 sequences are MNHEY and SVGAGI. The V and J ends lost 6 bases and 10 bases, in that order; junction bases with no gene match: 8. The CDR3 is CASRAGGAWEQFF. CDR3 sequence (DNA): TGTGCCAGCAGGGCCGGGGGGGCGTGGGAGCAGTTCTTC.

The chain joins TRBV9 to TRBJ2-4; D is unresolved. The CDR3 has 16 residues. Germline CDR1 is SGDLS and CDR2 is YYNGEE. V shed 0 bases and J shed 0 bases, with 10 bases lying between them. The CDR3 spells CASSVGGGLAKNIQYF. CDR3 in DNA: TGTGCCAGCAGCGTAGGTGGCGGTTTAGCCAAAAACATTCAGTACTTC.

DNA of the CDR3: TGTGCCAGCTCACCAATCACTTTGACAGGGGGAAATTCACCCCTCCACTTT. This encodes CASSPITLTGGNSPLHF. V and J are TRBV18 and TRBJ1-6, with 9 bases lining up with TRBD1. The CDR3 loop spans 17 amino acids. V shed 2 bases, J shed 7 bases, and the junction held 9 bases outside the gene matches. Germline CDR1 reads KGHSH; CDR2 reads LQKENI.

A word on this clone: Other nucleotide sequences in the sample specify the same CDR3. The CDR3 loop reads CASSYSPGTEAFF. In DNA, the CDR3 is TGTGCCAGCAGTTACTCGCCGGGCACTGAAGCTTTCTTT. This chain uses TRBV6-5 with TRBJ1-1; no definite D call. The V gene's germline CDR1 is MNHEY and CDR2 SVGAGI. CDR3 length equals 13 residues. Trimming stripped 0 bases from V and 4 bases from J, with 6 bases between.

The rearrangement links TRBV2 to TRBJ2-2; D might be TRBD1 (6 bases). With 6 bases removed from V and 0 bases from J, the gap between germline ends came to 8 bases. Germline CDR1 and CDR2: SNHLY and FYNNEI. The CDR3 consists of 14 residues. CDR3 in amino acids: CASREGANTGELFF. In DNA form, the CDR3 reads TGTGCCAGCAGAGAGGGGGCGAACACCGGGGAGCTGTTTTTT.

The chain is built from TRBV7-2 and TRBJ2-2, with TRBD1 matching over 9 bases. This CDR3 comprises 14 residues. V lost 5 bases and J lost 5; bases outside the gene matches: 3. Germline CDR1 SGHTA, CDR2 FQGNSA. The CDR3 sequence is CASSAGTGTGELFF. CDR3 DNA: TGTGCCAGCAGCGCGGGGACAGGGACCGGGGAGCTGTTTTTT.

The chain couples TRBV5-4 to TRBJ1-4, with D possibly matching TRBD1 (6 bases). CDR3 length equals 13 residues. Deletions cut 4 bases from V and 5 bases from J, with 9 bases between. Germline CDR1 SGHNT, CDR2 YYREEE (reference sequence). The CDR3, as DNA: TGTGCCAGCAGCGAAGGACAGAATGAAAAACTGTTTTTT. Amino acid sequence: CASSEGQNEKLFF.

Concerning this clone itself: This sample includes further DNA sequences coding for the same CDR3. The genes are TRBV6-5 and TRBJ1-1; possibly TRBD1 for D (5 bases). The CDR3 consists of 14 residues. Germline CDR1 is MNHEY and CDR2 is SVGAGI. The V and J ends lost 2 bases and 2 bases respectively, with 9 bases between them. The CDR3 nucleotides are TGTGCCAGCAGTTACGGGGGGGGTAACACTGAAGCTTTCTTT. This gives the protein CASSYGGGNTEAFF.

This chain uses TRBV6-6 with TRBJ2-1; no firm D call. Trimming took off 7 bases at V and 0 bases at J, with 10 bases between the two ends. Per the germline V gene, CDR1 is MNHNY and CDR2 is SVGAGI (reference sequence). The length of the CDR3 is 14 residues. For the CDR3, the DNA is TGTGCCAGCATTGGAGAGAGCTCCTACAATGAGCAGTTCTTC. Amino acid sequence: CASIGESSYNEQFF.

V gene TRBV9 combines with J gene TRBJ1-6; D is possibly TRBD1 (5 bases). Trimming took 0 bases from V and 5 from J, leaving 9 bases between them. Germline CDR1 SGDLS, CDR2 YYNGEE. This CDR3 has 15 residues. Written as DNA, the CDR3 is TGTGCCAGCAGCGTAGGGACACCCGATAATTCACCCCTCCACTTT. Protein sequence: CASSVGTPDNSPLHF.

The chain has TRBV11-2 and TRBJ2-7; tentative D call: TRBD2 (6 bases). V lost 8 bases, J lost 2 bases, and 19 bases lay in between. CDR1 and CDR2 from the germline V gene are SGHAT and FQNNGV. The CDR3 is 15 residues long. Written as DNA, the CDR3 is TGTGCCAGCGACCCGTTGGCGGGAAGCACCTACGAGCAGTACTTC. Translation: CASDPLAGSTYEQYF.

The chain has TRBV28 and TRBJ1-3; possibly TRBD1 for D (5 bases). The germline gives CDR1 MDHEN, CDR2 SYDVKM. V was shortened by 6 bases and J by 0 bases, with 15 bases between the two germline ends. The CDR3 is made up of 16 amino acids. CDR3 bases: TGTGCCAGCAGGGTCCAAGGGGAAGACTCTGGAAACACCATATATTTT. Translating gives CASRVQGEDSGNTIYF.

The J gene is TRBJ2-3, the V gene TRBV6-2 or TRBV6-3; 12 bases agree with TRBD2. CDR1 is MNHEY, CDR2 SVGEGT, per germline. The V gene end was trimmed by 4 bases and the J gene end by 10 bases; junction bases not matched to a gene: 9. This CDR3 is 15 amino acids long. DNA of the CDR3: TGTGCCAGCAGTTCCGCTAGCGGGGGGGCCTCGGCGCAGTATTTT. Translation: CASSSASGGASAQYF.

The chain recombines TRBV18 with TRBJ1-5, with 10 bases that match TRBD1. CDR3 size: 14 residues. J was trimmed by 5 bases and V by 4 bases; bases with no gene match: 2. Germline CDR1 KGHSH, CDR2 LQKENI. This CDR3 is CASSLGQGDQPQHF. CDR3 in DNA: TGTGCCAGCTCACTAGGACAGGGGGATCAGCCCCAGCATTTT. Based on the CDR3 plus reference TRBV18 and TRBJ1-5, the full variable domain is NAGVMQNPRHLVRRRGQEARLRCSPMKGHSHVYWYRQLPEEGLKFMVYLQKENIIDESGMPKERFSAEFPKEGPSILRIQQVVRGDSAAYFCASSLGQGDQPQHFGDGTRLSIL.

A single count supports this clone. The chain's CDR3 is CAWSGRWGSVEAFF. DNA for the CDR3: TGTGCCTGGTCCGGCCGGTGGGGCAGCGTAGAAGCTTTCTTT. The chain employs TRBV30 and TRBJ1-1; possibly TRBD1 for D (5 bases). V lost 5 bases to trimming and J lost 8 bases, with 21 bases between them. The V gene's germline CDR1 is GTSNPN and CDR2 SVGIG (reference sequence). This CDR3 comprises 14 residues.

This chain joins TRBV5-5 and TRBJ2-3; a weak D match, TRBD2 (5 bases). The V end lost 3 bases, the J end lost 0 bases, and 11 bases lay between the germline ends. The length of the CDR3 is 15 residues. Germline lookup yields CDR1 SGHKS and CDR2 YYEKEE (reference sequence). CDR3 in amino acids: CASSSQAGSTDTQYF. DNA of the CDR3: TGTGCCAGCAGCTCCCAGGCGGGCAGCACAGATACGCAGTATTTT.

The chain carries TRBV20-1 and TRBJ1-1, with D hard to call. Trimming took 3 bases from V and 11 from J, leaving 13 bases between them. CDR1 is DFQATT, CDR2 SNEGSKA, per germline (reference sequence). The CDR3 sequence is 11 residues long. The CDR3 sequence: CSASHEGVAFF. As DNA, the CDR3 is TGCAGTGCTAGTCATGAGGGTGTGGCTTTCTTT.

V usage is TRBV7-2 and J usage is TRBJ2-3; TRBD2 agrees at 12 bases. Per germline, CDR1 SGHTA and CDR2 FQGNSA. The CDR3 is made up of 18 amino acids. V lost 2 bases to trimming and J lost 0 bases; unmatched junction nucleotides: 6. Here the CDR3 reads CASSLLLGTSGSTDTQYF. For the CDR3, the DNA is TGTGCCAGCAGCTTACTCTTGGGGACTAGCGGGAGCACAGATACGCAGTATTTT.

This clone appeared a single time. The chain recombines TRBV2 with TRBJ1-2; unclear D gene. In germline, CDR1 is SNHLY, CDR2 FYNNEI. Between the trimmed V and J ends, which lost 7 bases and 5 bases, there was a span of 8 bases. This CDR3 has 11 residues. The CDR3 bases are TGTGCCAGCACTTGGGCATATGGCTACACCTTC. Encoded protein: CASTWAYGYTF.

This sequence joins TRBV5-1 and TRBJ2-5; 11 bases fit TRBD2. The junction had 14 bases not matched to a gene; V was cut back by 4 bases and J by 0 bases. The CDR3 runs 19 residues. CDR1 and CDR2 from the germline V gene are SGHRS and YFSETQ. The CDR3 reads CASSEQTSGVFTYQETQYF. Here the CDR3 DNA reads TGCGCCAGCAGCGAGCAGACTAGCGGGGTATTTACGTACCAAGAGACCCAGTACTTC. The full variable domain, completed using reference TRBV5-1 and TRBJ2-5, is KAGVTQTPRYLIKTRGQQVTLSCSPISGHRSVSWYQQTPGQGLQFLFEYFSETQRNKGNFPGRFSGRQFSNSRSEMNVSTLELGDSALYLCASSEQTSGVFTYQETQYFGPGTRLLVL.

The chain has TRBV5-1 and TRBJ1-3; unclear D gene. This CDR3 contains 16 residues. Germline V gene lookup returns CDR1 SGHRS and CDR2 YFSETQ. V gave up 4 bases and J gave up 0 bases, with 14 bases separating them. The CDR3 here is CASSESSQFSGNTIYF. The CDR3 DNA sequence: TGCGCCAGCAGCGAAAGCTCACAGTTCTCTGGAAACACCATATATTTT.

Only a few counts were recorded for this clone. The chain joins TRBV10-3 to TRBJ2-6, with D perhaps matching TRBD2 (6 bases). CDR1 ENHRY and CDR2 SYGVKD come from the germline V gene. The V end was cut by 0 bases, the J end by 3 bases, with 6 bases between. The CDR3 contains 15 residues. In nucleotides, the CDR3 is TGTGCCATCAGTGAGTCGGAGGGTGGGGCCAACGTCCTGACTTTC. Translating it yields CAISESEGGANVLTF.